These T cell receptor beta chains were read from a single sample in a study of blood T cells in healthy people across ages. TCRdb reanalysed the 5' RACE reads using MiXCR and keeps one entry per CDR3 protein. The sample has about 840,000 distinct CDR3 sequences, 25% to 35% seen once; the top ten hold more than 8.5%. These data were also reused for a study on T cells of mothers and their children.

The sequencing input was blood. Receptors were obtained from a middle-aged woman in good health. Both conserved end residues are part of each CDR3. Each record gives: D gene, J gene, V gene, clone size, CDR3 protein, CDR3 DNA. D genes are given only for firm matches. Some rows have no size entry. The others give once, few or many, or a class for an expanded clone.

D: .
J: TRBJ2-7
V: TRBV28
size: many
CDR3: CASSSGQTIYEQYF
DNA: TGTGCCAGCAGTTCCGGCCAGACCATTTACGAGCAGTACTTC

D: TRBD2
J: TRBJ2-3
V: TRBV4-2
size: few
CDR3: CASSQVGGGRAADTQYF
DNA: TGTGCCAGCAGCCAAGTCGGGGGGGGCCGTGCGGCAGATACGCAGTATTTT

D: .
J: TRBJ2-5
V: TRBV7-6
size: few
CDR3: CASSSLGGAYSETQYF
DNA: TGTGCCAGCAGCTCCCTTGGGGGGGCCTACTCGGAGACCCAGTACTTC

D: TRBD1
J: TRBJ2-7
V: TRBV11-2
size: .
CDR3: CASSVRDRTYEQYF
DNA: TGTGCCAGCAGCGTCCGGGACAGGACCTACGAGCAGTACTTC

D: TRBD2
J: TRBJ2-1
V: TRBV20-1
size: many
CDR3: CSAPTPLAGGTLYNEQFF
DNA: TGCAGTGCCCCCACCCCACTAGCGGGGGGCACCCTCTACAATGAGCAGTTCTTC

D: .
J: TRBJ1-6
V: TRBV7-9
size: many
CDR3: CASSLEVSRNSPLHF
DNA: TGTGCCAGCAGCTTAGAAGTATCTCGTAATTCACCCCTCCACTTT

D: .
J: TRBJ1-1
V: TRBV3-1
size: .
CDR3: CASSLPTGGTEAFF
DNA: TGTGCCAGCAGCCTACCGACAGGAGGCACTGAAGCTTTCTTT

D: TRBD1
J: TRBJ1-6
V: TRBV7-2
size: many
CDR3: CASSPRAVRGNSPLHF
DNA: TGTGCCAGCAGCCCCCGGGCCGTCAGGGGGAATTCACCCCTCCACTTT

D: .
J: TRBJ2-1
V: TRBV5-1
size: many
CDR3: CASSLAGRDAYNEQFF
DNA: TGCGCCAGCAGCTTGGCAGGCAGGGATGCTTACAATGAGCAGTTCTTC

D: .
J: TRBJ1-2
V: TRBV12-3/TRBV12-4
size: .
CDR3: CASSFGVSYGHTF
DNA: TGTGCCAGCAGTTTCGGGGTCAGCTATGGCCACACCTTC

D: TRBD1
J: TRBJ2-5
V: TRBV12-3/TRBV12-4
size: many
CDR3: CASSHNRGPRETQYF
DNA: TGTGCCAGCAGCCATAACAGGGGTCCCCGGGAGACCCAGTACTTC

D: .
J: TRBJ1-2
V: TRBV11-2
size: many
CDR3: CASSLNAGAYGYTF
DNA: TGTGCCAGCAGCTTAAACGCGGGCGCCTATGGCTACACCTTC

D: TRBD1
J: TRBJ2-3
V: TRBV5-1
size: .
CDR3: CASSPDRGRDTQYF
DNA: TGCGCCAGCAGCCCGGACAGGGGGCGAGATACGCAGTATTTT

D: TRBD1
J: TRBJ2-7
V: TRBV3-1
size: many
CDR3: CASSPGQGNYEQYF
DNA: TGTGCCAGCAGCCCGGGACAGGGGAACTACGAGCAGTACTTC

D: TRBD1
J: TRBJ2-1
V: TRBV2
size: .
CDR3: CASSKSDSTGGFFEQFF
DNA: TGTGCCAGCAGCAAGAGCGATTCGACAGGGGGCTTTTTTGAGCAGTTCTTC

D: .
J: TRBJ2-7
V: TRBV20-1
size: many
CDR3: CSARDQAVQYF
DNA: TGCAGTGCTAGAGATCAGGCGGTGCAGTACTTC

D: TRBD1
J: TRBJ1-5
V: TRBV2
size: .
CDR3: CASGGTGYSNQPQHF
DNA: TGTGCCAGCGGAGGGACAGGTTATAGCAATCAGCCCCAGCATTTT

D: .
J: TRBJ1-6
V: TRBV10-3
size: .
CDR3: CAISESGSPPHF
DNA: TGTGCCATCAGTGAGTCCGGGTCACCCCCCCACTTT

D: TRBD1
J: TRBJ2-1
V: TRBV12-3/TRBV12-4
size: few
CDR3: CASSLKDRDYNEQFF
DNA: TGTGCCAGCAGTTTGAAGGACAGGGACTACAATGAGCAGTTCTTC

D: .
J: TRBJ2-5
V: TRBV7-2
size: many
CDR3: CASSPAGQGLQETQYF
DNA: TGTGCCAGCAGCCCAGCGGGGCAGGGGCTACAAGAGACCCAGTACTTC

D: TRBD1
J: TRBJ1-2
V: TRBV6-6
size: many
CDR3: CASSYPGQHTF
DNA: TGTGCCAGCAGTTACCCGGGACAGCACACCTTC

D: .
J: TRBJ1-5
V: TRBV6-1
size: .
CDR3: CASSRTGTTSNQPQHF
DNA: TGTGCCAGCAGTAGAACCGGGACTACCAGCAATCAGCCCCAGCATTTT

D: .
J: TRBJ2-7
V: TRBV30
size: .
CDR3: CAWMSSQTSSYEQYF
DNA: TGTGCCTGGATGAGTAGCCAAACCTCTTCCTACGAGCAGTACTTC

D: .
J: TRBJ2-7
V: TRBV7-2
size: few
CDR3: CASSLRGAPKGVHEQYF
DNA: TGTGCCAGCAGCTTAAGGGGAGCACCCAAGGGGGTTCACGAGCAGTACTTC

D: .
J: TRBJ2-5
V: TRBV14
size: many
CDR3: CASSQDLGSETQYF
DNA: TGTGCCAGCAGCCAAGATCTAGGGTCAGAGACCCAGTACTTC

D: .
J: TRBJ1-1
V: TRBV18
size: .
CDR3: CASSPAGAKMNTEAFF
DNA: TGTGCCAGCTCTCCGGCGGGGGCCAAGATGAACACTGAAGCTTTCTTT

D: .
J: TRBJ2-7
V: TRBV6-1
size: .
CDR3: CASSVSGGYEQYF
DNA: TGTGCCAGCAGTGTTTCAGGGGGGTACGAGCAGTACTTC

D: .
J: TRBJ2-7
V: TRBV7-3
size: .
CDR3: CASSLTRHAQAQYF
DNA: TGTGCCAGCAGCTTAACTAGGCACGCGCAGGCCCAGTACTTC

D: .
J: TRBJ1-2
V: TRBV3-1
size: .
CDR3: CASSQSSGAINYGYTF
DNA: TGTGCCAGCAGCCAAAGCAGTGGGGCGATTAACTATGGCTACACCTTC